These 3 T cell receptor beta chains were sequenced from one sample in a study of T cell changes during pregnancy in multiple sclerosis (dated by TCRdb to between 2018 and 2021). Library preparation used the immunoSEQ multiplex PCR assay. The table comes from immuneACCESS by way of TCRdb, which keeps in-frame sequences with V and J called. Part of the clones is missing from these tables; in studies checked, under half for an unresolved V gene and the rest for unknown reasons. For this sample the table gives approximately 85,000 clones, of which about 94% were detected only once. The ten largest make up 2% to 2.5% of the sample. The sequencing used peripheral blood, collected in the third trimester of pregnancy. Source of these receptors: a female donor with multiple sclerosis, enrolled in a pregnancy study.

CDR3 in amino acids: CASSAPGRGRETQYF. CDR3 in DNA: TGTGCCAGCAGCGCACCGGGGCGGGGCAGGGAGACCCAGTACTTC. J is TRBJ2-5 and V is TRBV11-2; a possible D gene is TRBD2 (6 bases). Germline V lookup: CDR1 SGHAT, CDR2 FQNNGV. V shed 5 bases and J shed 5 bases, with 18 bases lying between them. The CDR3 is made up of 15 amino acids.

The J gene is TRBJ1-6, the V gene TRBV10-3; no clear D gene. Between the trimmed V and J ends, which lost 3 bases and 4 bases, there was a span of 16 bases. Germline V gives CDR1 ENHRY, CDR2 SYGVKD. The CDR3 consists of 17 residues. The chain's CDR3 is CAISDSTPRGYNSPLHF. In DNA, the CDR3 is TGTGCCATCAGTGACTCGACCCCTCGAGGGTATAATTCACCCCTCCACTTT.

The chain joins TRBV9 to TRBJ1-5; possibly TRBD1 for D (6 bases). Germline lookup yields CDR1 SGDLS and CDR2 YYNGEE. CDR3 length equals 13 residues. V shed 3 bases and J shed 6 bases, with 10 bases lying between them. In DNA, the CDR3 is TGTGCCAGCAGCGAGGGGGTCGGTCAGCCCCAGCATTTT. Its translation: CASSEGVGQPQHF. Together with reference TRBV9 and TRBJ1-5, the CDR3 gives the full variable domain: DSGVTQTPKHLITATGQRVTLRCSPRSGDLSVYWYQQSLDQGLQFLIQYYNGEERAKGNILERFSAQQFPDLHSELNLSSLELGDSALYFCASSEGVGQPQHFGDGTRLSIL.